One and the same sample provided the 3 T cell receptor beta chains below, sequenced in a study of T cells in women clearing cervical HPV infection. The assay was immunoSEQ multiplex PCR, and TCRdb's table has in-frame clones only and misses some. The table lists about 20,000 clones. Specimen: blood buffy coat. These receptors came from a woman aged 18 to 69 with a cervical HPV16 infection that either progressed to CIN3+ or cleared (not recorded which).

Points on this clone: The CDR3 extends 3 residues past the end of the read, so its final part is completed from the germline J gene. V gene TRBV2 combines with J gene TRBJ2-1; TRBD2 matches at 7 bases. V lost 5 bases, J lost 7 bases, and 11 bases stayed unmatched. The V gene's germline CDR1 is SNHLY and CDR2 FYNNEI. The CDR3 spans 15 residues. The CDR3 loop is CASSQWGGRENEQFF. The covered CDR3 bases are TGTGCCAGCAGTCAATGGGGGGGGAGGGAGAATGAG.

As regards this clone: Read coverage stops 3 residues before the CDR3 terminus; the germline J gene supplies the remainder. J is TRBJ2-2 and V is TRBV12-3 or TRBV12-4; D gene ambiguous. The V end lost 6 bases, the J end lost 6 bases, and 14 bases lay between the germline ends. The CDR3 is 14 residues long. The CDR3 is CASSPLTGPGELFF. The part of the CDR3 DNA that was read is TGTGCCAGCAGCCCCTTGACGGGTCCCGGGGAG.

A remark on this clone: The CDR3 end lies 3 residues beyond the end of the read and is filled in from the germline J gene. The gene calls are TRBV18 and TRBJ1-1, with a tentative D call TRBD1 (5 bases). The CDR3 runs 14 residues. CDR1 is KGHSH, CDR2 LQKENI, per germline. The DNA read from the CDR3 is TGTGCCAGCTCACCATCCGGGGGAGTCGAGACA. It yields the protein CASSPSGGVET. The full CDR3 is CASSPSGGVETAFF.